The 11 T cell receptor beta chains reported below all come from one sample, sequenced in a study of CD8 T cells in Susac syndrome. Random hexamers were used to reverse transcribe the RNA input (about 0.5 to 1 ug). TCRdb itself ran the immunoSEQ multiplex PCR reads through MiXCR, one entry per CDR3 protein. The sample consists of approximately 300,000 distinct CDR3 sequences, roughly 85% of them appearing once. Sequencing was done on a sample of CD8+ T cells from PBMCs. These receptors originate from a human donor with multiple sclerosis.

This clonotype was picked up a small number of times. The chain joins TRBV6-5 to TRBJ2-3; TRBD2 matches 7 bases. CDR1 MNHEY and CDR2 SVGAGI come from the germline V gene. The junction had 5 bases not matched to a gene; V was cut back by 3 bases and J by 5 bases. The CDR3 has 14 amino acids. This chain's CDR3 is CASSYFGGGDTQYF. The CDR3 DNA reads TGTGCCAGCAGTTATTTTGGGGGGGGAGATACGCAGTATTTT.

V usage is TRBV7-9 and J usage is TRBJ2-7; TRBD1 or TRBD2 may be the D gene (5 bases each). CDR3 size: 17 residues. Germline lookup yields CDR1 SEHNR and CDR2 FQNEAQ (reference sequence). The V end was cut by 5 bases, the J end by 0 bases, with 20 bases between. Here the CDR3 reads CASSPPTSGPYSYEQYF. The DNA of the CDR3 is TGTGCCAGCAGCCCGCCCACTTCGGGACCTTACTCCTACGAGCAGTACTTC.

CDR3 nucleotides: TGTGCCAGCAGTTTAGGCAGGGTGTCCTACGAGCAGTACTTC. Residues: CASSLGRVSYEQYF. The chain joins TRBV27 to TRBJ2-7; tentative D call: TRBD1 (5 bases). The CDR3 runs 14 residues. Between the trimmed V and J ends, which lost 2 bases and 1 base, there was a span of 9 bases. Germline V gene data show CDR1 as MNHEY and CDR2 as SMNVEV (reference sequence).

This chain links TRBV6-1 with TRBJ2-7; TRBD2 agrees at 8 bases. There are 15 residues in the CDR3. The germline V gene encodes CDR1 MNHNS and CDR2 SASEGT. The V segment lost 6 bases and the J segment 3 bases; nucleotides outside the gene matches: 10. The CDR3 sequence is CASSERGLGVYEQYF. Here the CDR3 DNA reads TGTGCCAGCAGCGAGAGGGGACTAGGGGTCTACGAGCAGTACTTC.

The V call is TRBV5-1, the J call TRBJ2-5; the D gene could be TRBD1 or TRBD2 (6 bases each). Germline CDR1 reads SGHRS; CDR2 reads YFSETQ. CDR3 length: 13 amino acids. Trimming removed 5 bases at V and 3 bases at J, with 11 bases between. The CDR3 reads CASRPGGEETQYF. The CDR3, as DNA: TGCGCCAGCAGACCCGGGGGCGAAGAGACCCAGTACTTC.

The chain uses TRBV7-9 and TRBJ2-7; 7 nucleotides agree with TRBD2. Germline-derived CDR1 and CDR2 are SEHNR and FQNEAQ (reference sequence). The trim removed 4 bases at V and 3 bases at J, leaving 6 bases unmatched. The CDR3 spans 14 residues. The CDR3 here is CASSWGREGYEQYF. The DNA for the CDR3 is TGTGCCAGCAGCTGGGGAAGGGAGGGCTACGAGCAGTACTTC.

This clonotype was picked up many times. CDR3 amino acids: CASSLSGSSYEQYF. DNA for the CDR3: TGTGCCAGCAGTTTAAGCGGGAGTTCATACGAGCAGTACTTC. The chain links TRBV28 to TRBJ2-7; 8 bases line up with TRBD2. Germline V gene lookup returns CDR1 MDHEN and CDR2 SYDVKM. Trimming took 2 bases from V and 4 from J; bases not matched to a gene: 4. CDR3 size: 14 residues.

This clonotype showed up just a few times. V gene TRBV4-3 combines with J gene TRBJ1-4, with a possible D match to TRBD1 (5 bases). This CDR3 has 17 residues. V lost 5 bases and J lost 0, with 16 bases in between. Germline V gene data show CDR1 as LGHNA and CDR2 as YSLEER. The CDR3 sequence is CASSFEPGLSTNEKLFF. The CDR3 coding sequence is TGCGCCAGCAGCTTCGAGCCAGGGTTGTCAACTAATGAAAAACTGTTTTTT.

CDR3 coding DNA: TGTGCCAGCAGTTCCACCAATCGACAGGGTTCCGCAGATACGCAGTATTTT. Protein sequence: CASSSTNRQGSADTQYF. The chain has TRBV28 and TRBJ2-3, with TRBD1 matching 7 bases. The CDR3 is made up of 17 amino acids. The V gene's germline CDR1 is MDHEN and CDR2 SYDVKM. Germline trimming cut 4 bases from V and 4 bases from J; bases unmatched to any gene: 14.

In this sample, this clonotype turned up once. The gene calls are TRBV7-9 and TRBJ1-4; D not certain. The V and J ends lost 5 bases and 8 bases respectively, with 12 bases between them. Germline lookup yields CDR1 SEHNR and CDR2 FQNEAQ (reference sequence). The CDR3 length is 13 residues. This CDR3 is CASSPSSGEKLFF. The DNA for the CDR3 is TGTGCCAGCAGCCCTAGTAGTGGCGAAAAACTGTTTTTT.

This clonotype has just one count. The rearrangement uses TRBV28 and TRBJ2-7, with D possibly being TRBD1 (5 bases). Trimming pared 1 base from V and 6 bases from J, leaving 13 bases between. Germline loops: CDR1 MDHEN, CDR2 SYDVKM. The length of the CDR3 is 14 residues. Written as DNA, the CDR3 is TGTGCCAGCAGTTTATTAAACCAGGGCCGCGAGCAGTACTTC. Encoded protein: CASSLLNQGREQYF.